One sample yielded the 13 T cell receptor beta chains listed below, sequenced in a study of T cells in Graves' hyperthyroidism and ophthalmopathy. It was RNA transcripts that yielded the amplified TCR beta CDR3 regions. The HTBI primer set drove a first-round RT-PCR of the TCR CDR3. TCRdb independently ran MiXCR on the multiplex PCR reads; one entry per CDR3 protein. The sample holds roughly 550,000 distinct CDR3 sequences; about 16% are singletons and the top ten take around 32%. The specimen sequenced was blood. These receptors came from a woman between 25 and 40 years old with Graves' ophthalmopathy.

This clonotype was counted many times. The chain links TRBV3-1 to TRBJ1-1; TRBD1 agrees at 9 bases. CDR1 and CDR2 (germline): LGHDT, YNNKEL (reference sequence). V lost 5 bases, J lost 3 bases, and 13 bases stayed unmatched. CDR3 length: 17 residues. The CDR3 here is CASSFHNRDRVYTEAFF. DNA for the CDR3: TGTGCCAGCAGCTTCCACAACCGGGACAGGGTTTACACTGAAGCTTTCTTT.

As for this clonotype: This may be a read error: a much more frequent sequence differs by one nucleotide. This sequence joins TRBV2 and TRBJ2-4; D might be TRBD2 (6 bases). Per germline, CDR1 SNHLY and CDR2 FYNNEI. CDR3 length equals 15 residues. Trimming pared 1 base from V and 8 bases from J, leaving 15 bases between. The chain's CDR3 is CASSEGGRIGYIQYF. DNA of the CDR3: TGTGCCAGCAGTGAAGGGGGGAGGATAGGGTACATTCAGTACTTC.

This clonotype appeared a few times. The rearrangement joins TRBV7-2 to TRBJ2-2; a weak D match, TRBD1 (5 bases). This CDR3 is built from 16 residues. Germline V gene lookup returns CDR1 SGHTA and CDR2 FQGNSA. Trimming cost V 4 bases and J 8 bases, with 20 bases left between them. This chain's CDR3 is CASSYQGGVVLGELFF. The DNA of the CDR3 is TGTGCCAGCAGCTATCAGGGTGGAGTAGTACTGGGGGAGCTGTTTTTT.

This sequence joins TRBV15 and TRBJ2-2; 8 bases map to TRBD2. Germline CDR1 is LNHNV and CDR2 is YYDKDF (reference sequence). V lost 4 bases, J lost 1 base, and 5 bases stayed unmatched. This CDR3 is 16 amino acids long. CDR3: CATSNPLAENTGELFF. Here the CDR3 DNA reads TGTGCCACCAGCAACCCACTAGCGGAGAACACCGGGGAGCTGTTTTTT.

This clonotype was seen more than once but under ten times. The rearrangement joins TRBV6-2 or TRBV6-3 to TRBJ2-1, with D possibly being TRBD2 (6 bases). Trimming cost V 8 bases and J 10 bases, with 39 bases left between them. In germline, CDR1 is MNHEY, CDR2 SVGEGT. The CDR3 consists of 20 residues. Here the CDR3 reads CASGNEHLLGENSGQGEQFF. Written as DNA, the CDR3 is TGTGCCAGCGGTAACGAACACCTCCTCGGGGAAAATAGCGGCCAGGGCGAGCAGTTCTTC.

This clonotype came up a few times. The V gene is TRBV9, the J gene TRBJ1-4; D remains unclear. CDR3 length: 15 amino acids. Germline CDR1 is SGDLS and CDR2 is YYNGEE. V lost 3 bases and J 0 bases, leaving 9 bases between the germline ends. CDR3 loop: CASSAWDTTNEKLFF. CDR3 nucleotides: TGTGCCAGCAGCGCGTGGGATACAACTAATGAAAAACTGTTTTTT.

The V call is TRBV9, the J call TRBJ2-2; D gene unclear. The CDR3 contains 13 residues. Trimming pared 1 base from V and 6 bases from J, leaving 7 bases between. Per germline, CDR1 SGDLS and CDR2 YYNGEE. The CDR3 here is CASSVSPPGELFF. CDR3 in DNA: TGTGCCAGCAGCGTATCTCCCCCCGGGGAGCTGTTTTTT.

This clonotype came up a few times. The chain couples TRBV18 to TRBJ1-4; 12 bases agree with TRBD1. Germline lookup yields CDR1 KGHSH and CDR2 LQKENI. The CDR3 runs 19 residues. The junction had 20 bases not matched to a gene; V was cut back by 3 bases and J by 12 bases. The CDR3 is CASSPLPGQGASFRSELFF. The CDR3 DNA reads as TGTGCCAGCTCACCTCTCCCGGGACAGGGGGCTTCTTTCCGGTCGGAACTGTTTTTT.

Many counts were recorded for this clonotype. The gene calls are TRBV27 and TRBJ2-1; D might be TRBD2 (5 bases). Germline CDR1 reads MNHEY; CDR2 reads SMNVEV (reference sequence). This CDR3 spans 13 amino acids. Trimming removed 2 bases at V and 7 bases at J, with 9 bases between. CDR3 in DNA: TGTGCCAGCAGTTTAGCGGGTTTTAATGAGCAGTTCTTC. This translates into CASSLAGFNEQFF.

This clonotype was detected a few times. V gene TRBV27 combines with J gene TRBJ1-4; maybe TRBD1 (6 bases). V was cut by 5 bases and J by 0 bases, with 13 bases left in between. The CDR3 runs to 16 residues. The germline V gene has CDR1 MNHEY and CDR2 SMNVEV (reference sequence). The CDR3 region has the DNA TGTGCCAGCAGTATCGGGGGGGGCGCAACTAATGAAAAACTGTTTTTT. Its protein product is CASSIGGGATNEKLFF.

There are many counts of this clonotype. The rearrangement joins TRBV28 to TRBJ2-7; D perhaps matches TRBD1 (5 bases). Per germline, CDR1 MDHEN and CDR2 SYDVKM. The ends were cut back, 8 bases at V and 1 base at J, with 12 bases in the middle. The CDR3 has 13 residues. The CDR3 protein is CASERGLSYEQYF. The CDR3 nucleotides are TGTGCCAGCGAAAGGGGTCTGTCCTACGAGCAGTACTTC.

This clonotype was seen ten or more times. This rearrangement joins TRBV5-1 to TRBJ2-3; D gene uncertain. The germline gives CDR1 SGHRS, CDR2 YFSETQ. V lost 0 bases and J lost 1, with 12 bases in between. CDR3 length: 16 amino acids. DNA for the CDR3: TGCGCCAGCAGCTTGGCGGTCGGGCAGCGCACAGATACGCAGTATTTT. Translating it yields CASSLAVGQRTDTQYF. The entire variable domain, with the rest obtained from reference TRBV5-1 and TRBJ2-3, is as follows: KAGVTQTPRYLIKTRGQQVTLSCSPISGHRSVSWYQQTPGQGLQFLFEYFSETQRNKGNFPGRFSGRQFSNSRSEMNVSTLELGDSALYLCASSLAVGQRTDTQYFGPGTRLTVL.

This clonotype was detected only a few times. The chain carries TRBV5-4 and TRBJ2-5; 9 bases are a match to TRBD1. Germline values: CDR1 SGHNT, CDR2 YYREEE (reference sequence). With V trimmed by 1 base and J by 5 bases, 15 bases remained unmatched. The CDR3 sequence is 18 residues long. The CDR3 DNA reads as TGTGCCAGCAGCTTGCATACCGGGACAGGGAGAATTTCGGAGACCCAGTACTTC. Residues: CASSLHTGTGRISETQYF.